A selection of T cell receptor beta chains follows, all from one sample in a study of blood T cell repertoires in COVID-19. Sequenced by immunoSEQ multiplex PCR; TCRdb stores in-frame clones only, minus some. Among fewer than 150,000 clones, roughly 86% were seen once, and the ten largest hold over 9.5%. The specimen sequenced was peripheral blood. These receptors all stem from a man aged 50-60 years with active or convalescent COVID-19. Each CDR3 is given with its conserved first and last residue. Each record gives: CDR3 protein, CDR3 DNA, clone size, J gene, D gene, V gene. The D gene is left open where the match is weak. Clone size appears in some rows only: once, few, many, or a class for an expanded clone.

cdr3_aa: CAWGRTGEAFF
cdr3_nt: TGTGCCTGGGGGAGGACAGGGGAAGCTTTCTTT
clone_size: many
j_call: TRBJ1-1
d_call: TRBD1
v_call: TRBV30

cdr3_aa: CASSQGQGGNQPQHF
cdr3_nt: TGTGCCAGCAGTCAAGGACAGGGGGGAAATCAGCCCCAGCATTTT
clone_size: medium-sized
j_call: TRBJ1-5
d_call: TRBD1
v_call: TRBV28

cdr3_aa: CASSFADRDNQPQHF
cdr3_nt: TGTGCCAGCAGCTTCGCTGACAGGGACAATCAGCCCCAGCATTTT
clone_size: -
j_call: TRBJ1-5
d_call: TRBD1
v_call: TRBV7-2

cdr3_aa: CASSSLATSTGELFF
cdr3_nt: TGTGCCAGCAGCTCACTAGCCACCTCCACCGGGGAGCTGTTTTTT
clone_size: -
j_call: TRBJ2-2
d_call: -
v_call: TRBV9

cdr3_aa: CASSMTGGNIGELFF
cdr3_nt: TGTGCCAGTAGTATGACAGGGGGTAATATCGGGGAGCTGTTTTTT
clone_size: once
j_call: TRBJ2-2
d_call: TRBD1
v_call: TRBV19

cdr3_aa: CASSPAGGYGYTF
cdr3_nt: TGTGCCAGCAGCCCCGCAGGGGGCTATGGCTACACCTTC
clone_size: few
j_call: TRBJ1-2
d_call: TRBD1
v_call: TRBV28

cdr3_aa: CASSVGQGFDYGYTF
cdr3_nt: TGTGCCAGCAGCGTAGGTCAGGGCTTTGACTATGGCTACACCTTC
clone_size: -
j_call: TRBJ1-2
d_call: -
v_call: TRBV9

cdr3_aa: CASRSSGETQYF
cdr3_nt: TGTGCCAGCAGATCTAGCGGAGAGACCCAGTACTTC
clone_size: -
j_call: TRBJ2-5
d_call: TRBD2
v_call: TRBV12-3/TRBV12-4

cdr3_aa: CASSVGPRQGRNEQFF
cdr3_nt: TGTGCCAGCAGCGTAGGTCCGAGACAGGGCCGGAATGAGCAGTTCTTC
clone_size: -
j_call: TRBJ2-1
d_call: TRBD1
v_call: TRBV9

cdr3_aa: CSVEGGRGYEQYF
cdr3_nt: TGCAGCGTTGAAGGTGGCAGGGGGTACGAGCAGTACTTC
clone_size: -
j_call: TRBJ2-7
d_call: TRBD1
v_call: TRBV29-1

cdr3_aa: CACFRLANDKNIQYF
cdr3_nt: TGTGCCTGTTTTCGACTAGCGAACGACAAAAACATTCAGTACTTC
clone_size: -
j_call: TRBJ2-4
d_call: TRBD2
v_call: TRBV30

cdr3_aa: CASSQTRTSLETQYF
cdr3_nt: TGTGCCAGCAGCCAAACGAGGACTAGCCTCGAGACCCAGTACTTC
clone_size: -
j_call: TRBJ2-5
d_call: TRBD2
v_call: TRBV3-1/TRBV3-2

cdr3_aa: CASSIAPPGEQFF
cdr3_nt: TGTGCCAGCTCAATCGCCCCGCCCGGTGAGCAGTTCTTC
clone_size: -
j_call: TRBJ2-1
d_call: -
v_call: TRBV18

cdr3_aa: CASSSDTNYGYTF
cdr3_nt: TGTGCCAGCAGCTCGGACACTAACTATGGCTACACCTTC
clone_size: -
j_call: TRBJ1-2
d_call: -
v_call: TRBV5-4

cdr3_aa: CSVEGRPSGNTIYF
cdr3_nt: TGCAGCGTTGAGGGCAGGCCCTCTGGAAACACCATATATTTT
clone_size: -
j_call: TRBJ1-3
d_call: -
v_call: TRBV29-1

cdr3_aa: CASSLVQGEDTQYF
cdr3_nt: TGTGCCAGCAGCTTGGTACAGGGTGAAGATACGCAGTATTTT
clone_size: -
j_call: TRBJ2-3
d_call: -
v_call: TRBV5-6

cdr3_aa: CASSIRAELAKNIQYF
cdr3_nt: TGTGCCAGCAGCATCAGAGCGGAACTAGCCAAAAACATTCAGTACTTC
clone_size: -
j_call: TRBJ2-4
d_call: -
v_call: TRBV9

cdr3_aa: CASSDSPPGGSTDTQYF
cdr3_nt: TGTGCCAGCAGTGACTCTCCTCCTGGCGGGAGCACAGATACGCAGTATTTT
clone_size: -
j_call: TRBJ2-3
d_call: -
v_call: TRBV6-4

cdr3_aa: CASSERGQHQETQYF
cdr3_nt: TGTGCCAGCAGTGAACGCGGACAGCACCAAGAGACCCAGTACTTC
clone_size: -
j_call: TRBJ2-5
d_call: -
v_call: TRBV2

cdr3_aa: CASSTNPGTGLYEQYF
cdr3_nt: TGTGCCAGCAGCACTAATCCCGGGACAGGGCTATACGAGCAGTACTTC
clone_size: -
j_call: TRBJ2-7
d_call: TRBD1
v_call: TRBV7-2

cdr3_aa: CASSMASGGYNEQFF
cdr3_nt: TGTGCCAGTAGTATGGCTAGCGGGGGTTACAATGAGCAGTTCTTC
clone_size: -
j_call: TRBJ2-1
d_call: TRBD2
v_call: TRBV19

cdr3_aa: CATSDSSLSEAFF
cdr3_nt: TGTGCCACCAGTGATTCGAGCTTATCTGAAGCTTTCTTT
clone_size: -
j_call: TRBJ1-1
d_call: -
v_call: TRBV24-1

cdr3_aa: CASSKTGTSGSYEQYF
cdr3_nt: TGTGCCAGCAGTAAAACCGGGACTAGCGGATCCTACGAGCAGTACTTC
clone_size: -
j_call: TRBJ2-7
d_call: TRBD2
v_call: TRBV6-2/TRBV6-3

cdr3_aa: CAGGGRQLTGELFF
cdr3_nt: TGTGCCGGGGGCGGCCGGCAGCTAACCGGGGAGCTGTTTTTT
clone_size: -
j_call: TRBJ2-2
d_call: -
v_call: TRBV28

cdr3_aa: CASSQLPVIIRQGSSYEQYF
cdr3_nt: TGTGCCAGCAGCCAACTGCCGGTCATAATTAGACAGGGAAGCTCCTACGAGCAGTACTTC
clone_size: -
j_call: TRBJ2-7
d_call: TRBD1
v_call: TRBV3-1/TRBV3-2

cdr3_aa: CASSSDRPNTGELFF
cdr3_nt: TGTGCCAGCAGTTCAGACAGGCCGAACACCGGGGAGCTGTTTTTT
clone_size: -
j_call: TRBJ2-2
d_call: -
v_call: TRBV28

cdr3_aa: CASRVGTGDYNEQFF
cdr3_nt: TGTGCCAGCAGGGTCGGGACAGGGGACTACAATGAGCAGTTCTTC
clone_size: once
j_call: TRBJ2-1
d_call: TRBD1
v_call: TRBV27

cdr3_aa: CASSPNRDTGELFF
cdr3_nt: TGTGCCAGCTCACCTAACAGGGACACCGGGGAGCTGTTTTTT
clone_size: few
j_call: TRBJ2-2
d_call: -
v_call: TRBV18

cdr3_aa: CASSFYQETQYF
cdr3_nt: TGTGCCAGCAGTTTCTATCAAGAGACCCAGTACTTC
clone_size: -
j_call: TRBJ2-5
d_call: -
v_call: TRBV28

cdr3_aa: CSVVAVNSGNTIYF
cdr3_nt: TGCAGCGTTGTGGCGGTTAACTCTGGAAACACCATATATTTT
clone_size: -
j_call: TRBJ1-3
d_call: -
v_call: TRBV29-1

cdr3_aa: CASSAQGNTEAFF
cdr3_nt: TGTGCCAGCAGCGCTCAGGGGAACACTGAAGCTTTCTTT
clone_size: -
j_call: TRBJ1-1
d_call: -
v_call: TRBV3-1/TRBV3-2

cdr3_aa: CASSRDSQQETQYF
cdr3_nt: TGCGCCAGCAGCAGGGACAGTCAGCAAGAGACCCAGTACTTC
clone_size: -
j_call: TRBJ2-5
d_call: TRBD1
v_call: TRBV5-1

cdr3_aa: CASSRDGSSYEQYF
cdr3_nt: TGCGCCAGCAGCCGTGACGGGAGCTCCTACGAGCAGTACTTC
clone_size: -
j_call: TRBJ2-7
d_call: -
v_call: TRBV5-1

cdr3_aa: CASSARAGELFF
cdr3_nt: TGTGCCAGCAGTGCCAGGGCCGGGGAGCTGTTTTTT
clone_size: -
j_call: TRBJ2-2
d_call: -
v_call: TRBV2

cdr3_aa: CASSLAGSEFTIYF
cdr3_nt: TGTGCCAGCAGTTTAGCGGGATCGGAGTTCACCATATATTTT
clone_size: -
j_call: TRBJ1-3
d_call: -
v_call: TRBV28

cdr3_aa: CASSRGLAGGNEQFF
cdr3_nt: TGTGCCAGCAGCCGCGGACTAGCGGGAGGCAATGAGCAGTTCTTC
clone_size: -
j_call: TRBJ2-1
d_call: TRBD2
v_call: TRBV11-3

cdr3_aa: CASSLRDRETDTQYF
cdr3_nt: TGTGCCAGCTCCCTCCGGGACAGGGAAACAGATACGCAGTATTTT
clone_size: -
j_call: TRBJ2-3
d_call: TRBD1
v_call: TRBV18

cdr3_aa: CASSYSQGYGYTF
cdr3_nt: TGTGCCAGCAGTTACTCCCAGGGTTATGGCTACACCTTC
clone_size: once
j_call: TRBJ1-2
d_call: -
v_call: TRBV6-5

cdr3_aa: CASSLAYRGVVQPQHF
cdr3_nt: TGTGCTAGCAGCTTAGCGTACAGGGGGGTAGTGCAGCCCCAGCATTTT
clone_size: -
j_call: TRBJ1-5
d_call: TRBD1
v_call: TRBV7-7

cdr3_aa: CASRSNTGWGTEAFF
cdr3_nt: TGTGCCAGCAGATCCAATACAGGGTGGGGCACTGAAGCTTTCTTT
clone_size: -
j_call: TRBJ1-1
d_call: -
v_call: TRBV28

cdr3_aa: CASKTGMNTEAFF
cdr3_nt: TGCGCCAGCAAGACAGGGATGAACACTGAAGCTTTCTTT
clone_size: -
j_call: TRBJ1-1
d_call: TRBD1
v_call: TRBV5-1

cdr3_aa: CASSLRAGGYQNEQFF
cdr3_nt: TGTGCCAGCAGTCTCCGAGCGGGAGGGTACCAAAATGAGCAGTTCTTC
clone_size: -
j_call: TRBJ2-1
d_call: TRBD2
v_call: TRBV28

cdr3_aa: CASSLSWTGRAYEQYF
cdr3_nt: TGTGCCAGCAGTTTATCGTGGACAGGGAGGGCCTACGAGCAGTACTTC
clone_size: -
j_call: TRBJ2-7
d_call: -
v_call: TRBV27

cdr3_aa: CARSLTRVEQYF
cdr3_nt: TGTGCCAGAAGCTTAACCCGGGTCGAGCAGTACTTC
clone_size: once
j_call: TRBJ2-7
d_call: -
v_call: TRBV7-5

cdr3_aa: CASSDGQGDQPQHF
cdr3_nt: TGTGCCAGTAGTGATGGACAGGGCGATCAGCCCCAGCATTTT
clone_size: -
j_call: TRBJ1-5
d_call: TRBD1
v_call: TRBV19

cdr3_aa: CASSLDGGGDEQFF
cdr3_nt: TGCGCCAGCAGCTTGGACGGAGGGGGCGATGAGCAGTTCTTC
clone_size: -
j_call: TRBJ2-1
d_call: -
v_call: TRBV5-1

cdr3_aa: CASSGQGPTGPGTDTQYF
cdr3_nt: TGTGCCAGCAGCGGCCAAGGCCCCACAGGACCCGGCACAGATACGCAGTATTTT
clone_size: -
j_call: TRBJ2-3
d_call: -
v_call: TRBV7-9

cdr3_aa: CASSPSGQGAPTGELFF
cdr3_nt: TGTGCCAGCAGCCCTTCCGGACAGGGGGCGCCCACCGGGGAGCTGTTTTTT
clone_size: few
j_call: TRBJ2-2
d_call: TRBD1
v_call: TRBV7-3

cdr3_aa: CASSLAAGGPHEQYF
cdr3_nt: TGTGCCAGCAGCTTAGCGGCGGGAGGGCCCCACGAGCAGTACTTC
clone_size: -
j_call: TRBJ2-7
d_call: TRBD2
v_call: TRBV7-8

cdr3_aa: CASGLRDGGYTF
cdr3_nt: TGTGCCAGCGGACTAAGGGACGGTGGCTACACCTTC
clone_size: -
j_call: TRBJ1-2
d_call: -
v_call: TRBV7-9

cdr3_aa: CASSLRGAKETQYF
cdr3_nt: TGTGCCAGCAGCTTACGGGGGGCGAAAGAGACCCAGTACTTC
clone_size: -
j_call: TRBJ2-5
d_call: -
v_call: TRBV5-4

cdr3_aa: CASSHKTSGRGGETQYF
cdr3_nt: TGTGCCAGCAGTCATAAGACTAGCGGGAGAGGCGGGGAGACCCAGTACTTC
clone_size: -
j_call: TRBJ2-5
d_call: TRBD2
v_call: TRBV7-9

cdr3_aa: CATSRTGNGYTF
cdr3_nt: TGTGCCACCAGCAGAACAGGGAATGGCTACACCTTC
clone_size: -
j_call: TRBJ1-2
d_call: -
v_call: TRBV15

cdr3_aa: CASSLFGDSSYEQYF
cdr3_nt: TGCGCCAGCAGCTTGTTCGGGGACAGTTCCTACGAGCAGTACTTC
clone_size: once
j_call: TRBJ2-7
d_call: TRBD1
v_call: TRBV5-1

cdr3_aa: CASSPTSGPYEQYF
cdr3_nt: TGTGCCAGCAGCCCAACTAGCGGCCCCTACGAGCAGTACTTC
clone_size: -
j_call: TRBJ2-7
d_call: TRBD2
v_call: TRBV7-2

cdr3_aa: CATQSLNYGYTF
cdr3_nt: TGTGCCACCCAAAGCTTAAACTATGGCTACACCTTC
clone_size: -
j_call: TRBJ1-2
d_call: -
v_call: TRBV28

cdr3_aa: CASSTRARTSGVYNEQFF
cdr3_nt: TGTGCCAGCAGCACACGCGCCCGGACTAGCGGGGTCTACAATGAGCAGTTCTTC
clone_size: -
j_call: TRBJ2-1
d_call: TRBD2
v_call: TRBV7-2

cdr3_aa: CASSPVTGAIATNEKLFF
cdr3_nt: TGTGCCAGCTCACCCGTGACAGGGGCCATTGCAACTAATGAAAAACTGTTTTTT
clone_size: -
j_call: TRBJ1-4
d_call: TRBD1
v_call: TRBV18

cdr3_aa: CASSLGGQGAYGYTF
cdr3_nt: TGTGCCAGCAGCTTAGGGGGACAGGGGGCGTATGGCTACACCTTC
clone_size: -
j_call: TRBJ1-2
d_call: TRBD1
v_call: TRBV7-2

cdr3_aa: CASSSQVNTEAFF
cdr3_nt: TGTGCCAGCAGTTCCCAGGTCAACACTGAAGCTTTCTTT
clone_size: -
j_call: TRBJ1-1
d_call: -
v_call: TRBV12-3/TRBV12-4